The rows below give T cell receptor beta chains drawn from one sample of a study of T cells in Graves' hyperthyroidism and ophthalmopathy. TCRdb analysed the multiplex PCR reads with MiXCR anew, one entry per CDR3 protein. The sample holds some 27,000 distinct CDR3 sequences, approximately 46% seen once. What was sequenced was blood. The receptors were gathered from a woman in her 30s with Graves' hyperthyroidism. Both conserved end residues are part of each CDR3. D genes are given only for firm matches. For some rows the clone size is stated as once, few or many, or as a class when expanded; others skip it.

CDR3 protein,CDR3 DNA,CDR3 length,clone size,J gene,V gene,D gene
CASSSDADTQYF,TGCGCCAGCAGTTCCGATGCAGATACGCAGTATTTT,12,medium-sized,TRBJ2-3,TRBV5-1,.
CASTLARDTDTQYF,TGTGCCAGCACCCTAGCGCGAGACACAGATACGCAGTATTTT,14,once,TRBJ2-3,TRBV2,.
CASETGTAVNTGELFF,TGTGCCAGCGAGACTGGTACAGCTGTGAACACCGGGGAGCTGTTTTTT,16,many,TRBJ2-2,TRBV3-1,.
CASRRTGGISNEELFF,TGTGCCAGCCGCCGGACGGGCGGTATATCTAATGAAGAACTGTTTTTT,16,.,TRBJ1-4,TRBV6-6,.
CATSPQGEGEQFF,TGTGCCACCAGTCCCCAGGGGGAGGGTGAGCAGTTCTTC,13,medium-sized,TRBJ2-1,TRBV24-1,.
CSARWGVVEDNEQFF,TGCAGTGCTAGATGGGGGGTGGTGGAAGACAATGAGCAGTTCTTC,15,.,TRBJ2-1,TRBV20-1,.
CASSLVGGINYGYTF,TGCGCCAGCAGCTTGGTTGGAGGGATCAACTATGGCTACACCTTC,15,many,TRBJ1-2,TRBV5-1,.
CASSSRLAGGNDEQFF,TGTGCCAGCAGCTCCAGACTAGCGGGAGGGAACGATGAGCAGTTCTTC,16,many,TRBJ2-1,TRBV5-4,TRBD2
CSAREGTASGPQHF,TGCAGTGCGCGTGAGGGGACAGCCTCGGGGCCCCAGCATTTT,14,many,TRBJ1-5,TRBV20-1,TRBD1
CASSPDVHEQYF,TGTGCCAGCTCACCAGACGTCCACGAGCAGTACTTC,12,many,TRBJ2-7,TRBV18,.
CASSYATRGNTEAFF,TGTGCCAGCAGTTACGCCACCAGGGGGAACACTGAAGCTTTCTTT,15,many,TRBJ1-1,TRBV6-5,.
CASSPQMSGSDEQFF,TGTGCCAGCAGCCCCCAGATGAGCGGCTCGGATGAGCAGTTCTTC,15,.,TRBJ2-1,TRBV9,.
CATSRGTGGRLFF,TGTGCCACCAGCAGAGGGACCGGGGGTCGGCTGTTTTTT,13,.,TRBJ1-4,TRBV15,.
CSAREVGSQDRRSSGPNVLTF,TGCAGTGCTAGAGAGGTGGGGTCCCAGGACAGGCGAAGCTCTGGGCCCAACGTCCTGACGTTC,21,.,TRBJ2-6,TRBV20-1,TRBD1
CASARDPGLVETQYF,TGTGCCAGTGCACGCGACCCGGGACTAGTAGAGACCCAGTACTTC,15,.,TRBJ2-5,TRBV19,TRBD2
CASSFGGQNERFF,TGTGCCAGCAGCTTTGGCGGCCAGAATGAGCGGTTCTTC,13,few,TRBJ2-1,TRBV11-2,.
CASSTNLRVRVVGEQFF,TGTGCCAGCAGCACAAACCTAAGGGTCAGGGTCGTTGGAGAGCAGTTCTTC,17,many,TRBJ2-1,TRBV6-6,.
CASSLGRGLINNEQFF,TGTGCCAGCAGCTTAGGGCGGGGGCTGATCAACAATGAGCAGTTCTTC,16,.,TRBJ2-1,TRBV7-6,.
CSASGVVTDTQYF,TGCAGTGCTTCCGGCGTCGTCACAGATACGCAGTATTTT,13,medium-sized,TRBJ2-3,TRBV20-1,.
CATSRAGFGRAFF,TGTGCCACCAGCAGAGCTGGGTTCGGAAGAGCTTTCTTT,13,medium-sized,TRBJ1-1,TRBV15,.
CAISEVGTDGYTF,TGTGCCATCAGTGAGGTAGGGACTGATGGCTACACCTTC,13,medium-sized,TRBJ1-2,TRBV10-3,.
CASSHDEMNTEAFF,TGTGCCAGTAGCCATGACGAAATGAACACTGAAGCTTTCTTT,14,many,TRBJ1-1,TRBV19,.
CASSAGLRGWGEQYF,TGTGCCAGCAGCGCCGGACTTCGAGGTTGGGGCGAGCAGTACTTC,15,.,TRBJ2-7,TRBV9,.
CATSVTGNSGANVLTF,TGTGCCACCAGTGTTACAGGTAACTCTGGGGCCAACGTCCTGACTTTC,16,.,TRBJ2-6,TRBV24-1,.
CSARAGTSATYEQYF,TGCAGTGCTAGAGCGGGGACTAGCGCAACGTACGAGCAGTACTTC,15,once,TRBJ2-7,TRBV20-1,TRBD2
CSASPTGANVADTQYF,TGCAGTGCTTCTCCAACAGGGGCCAATGTCGCAGATACGCAGTATTTT,16,.,TRBJ2-3,TRBV20-1,TRBD1
CASSGSGYNEQFF,TGCGCCAGCAGCGGGAGTGGGTACAATGAGCAGTTCTTC,13,.,TRBJ2-1,TRBV5-1,.
CASSILAGRVNTEAFF,TGTGCCAGTAGTATATTGGCAGGGCGGGTAAACACTGAAGCTTTCTTT,16,many,TRBJ1-1,TRBV19,.
CASSWDSYEQYF,TGTGCCAGCAGCTGGGACTCCTACGAGCAGTACTTC,12,many,TRBJ2-7,TRBV7-8,.
CASSLGDSSSYEQYF,TGTGCCAGCTCACTTGGGGACTCCAGCTCCTACGAGCAGTACTTC,15,many,TRBJ2-7,TRBV18,.
CTSTLTVADTEAFF,TGCACCAGCACCTTGACCGTCGCGGACACTGAAGCTTTCTTT,14,.,TRBJ1-1,TRBV5-1,.
CASSSTGGLSETQYF,TGTGCCAGCAGCTCGACAGGGGGCCTGTCTGAGACCCAGTACTTC,15,many,TRBJ2-5,TRBV11-2,TRBD1
CASSRATLGNEQYF,TGTGCCAGTAGTCGCGCCACCTTAGGTAACGAGCAGTACTTC,14,.,TRBJ2-7,TRBV19,.
CASSVGWGARGYTF,TGTGCCAGCAGCGTAGGATGGGGGGCAAGGGGCTACACCTTC,14,once,TRBJ1-2,TRBV9,.
CASSRTDNEKLFF,TGTGCCAGCAGCCGGACAGATAATGAAAAACTGTTTTTT,13,many,TRBJ1-4,TRBV3-1,.